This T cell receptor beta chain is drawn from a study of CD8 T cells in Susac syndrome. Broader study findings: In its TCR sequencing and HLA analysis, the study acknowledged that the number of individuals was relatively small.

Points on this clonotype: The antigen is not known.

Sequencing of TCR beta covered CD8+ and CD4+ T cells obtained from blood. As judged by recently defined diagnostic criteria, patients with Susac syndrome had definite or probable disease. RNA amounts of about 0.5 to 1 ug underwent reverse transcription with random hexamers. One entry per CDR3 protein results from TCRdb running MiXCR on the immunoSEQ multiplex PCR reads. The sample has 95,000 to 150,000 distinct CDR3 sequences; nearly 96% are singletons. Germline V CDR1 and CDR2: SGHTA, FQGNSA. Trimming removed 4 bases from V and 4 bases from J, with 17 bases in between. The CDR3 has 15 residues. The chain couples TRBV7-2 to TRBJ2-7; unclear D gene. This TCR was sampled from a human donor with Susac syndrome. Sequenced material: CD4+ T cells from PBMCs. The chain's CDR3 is CASSSAPAIPYEQYF. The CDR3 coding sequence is TGTGCCAGCAGCTCCGCACCAGCGATCCCATACGAGCAGTACTTC.